There are many counts of the clone carrying this TCR beta chain. Its antigen is undetermined. This sample stems from a study of T cells in Graves' hyperthyroidism and ophthalmopathy. General study results and limits: Blood held most thyroid clonotypes expanded above 0.001 frequency. A model using 13 V-J features told ophthalmopathy apart from stable hyperthyroidism.

Diagnosis of hyperthyroidism was new in patients aged 18 to 65, and its duration was under 2 months. RNA transcripts served as the template for amplifying TCR beta CDR3 regions. With the HTBI primer set, the TCR CDR3 went through a first round of RT-PCR. TCRdb re-called the multiplex PCR reads through MiXCR, storing one row per CDR3 protein. The sample lists around 240,000 distinct CDR3 sequences, approximately 14% occurring once. The receptor was derived from a woman between 35 and 50 years old with Graves' hyperthyroidism that later progressed to Graves' ophthalmopathy. The sequenced material came from blood.

The CDR3 sequence is CASSPNSGLLNTGELFF. In DNA, the CDR3 is TGTGCCAGCAGCCCGAATAGCGGGCTCCTGAACACCGGGGAGCTGTTTTTT. The chain couples TRBV5-6 to TRBJ2-2; TRBD2 aligns across 7 bases. The CDR3 extends over 17 amino acids. Germline V gives CDR1 SGHDT, CDR2 YYEEEE. V shed 4 bases, J shed 1 base, and the junction held 10 bases outside the gene matches. Supplemented by reference TRBV5-6 and TRBJ2-2, the full variable domain reads DAGVTQSPTHLIKTRGQQVTLRCSPKSGHDTVSWYQQALGQGPQFIFQYYEEEERQRGNFPDRFSGHQFPNYSSELNVNALLLGDSALYLCASSPNSGLLNTGELFFGEGSRLTVL.